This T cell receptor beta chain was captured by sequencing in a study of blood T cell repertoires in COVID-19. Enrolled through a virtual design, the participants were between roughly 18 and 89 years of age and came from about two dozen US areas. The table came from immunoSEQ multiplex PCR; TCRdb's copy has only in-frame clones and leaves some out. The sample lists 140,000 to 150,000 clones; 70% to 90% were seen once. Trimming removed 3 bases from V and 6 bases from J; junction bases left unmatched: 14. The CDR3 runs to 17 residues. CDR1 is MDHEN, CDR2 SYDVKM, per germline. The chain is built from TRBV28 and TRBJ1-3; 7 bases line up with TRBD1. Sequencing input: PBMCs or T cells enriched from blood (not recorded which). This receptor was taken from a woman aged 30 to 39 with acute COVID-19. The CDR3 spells CASSFKKGTVALNTIYF. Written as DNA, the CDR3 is TGTGCCAGCAGTTTTAAAAAGGGGACAGTAGCCTTAAACACCATATATTTT.